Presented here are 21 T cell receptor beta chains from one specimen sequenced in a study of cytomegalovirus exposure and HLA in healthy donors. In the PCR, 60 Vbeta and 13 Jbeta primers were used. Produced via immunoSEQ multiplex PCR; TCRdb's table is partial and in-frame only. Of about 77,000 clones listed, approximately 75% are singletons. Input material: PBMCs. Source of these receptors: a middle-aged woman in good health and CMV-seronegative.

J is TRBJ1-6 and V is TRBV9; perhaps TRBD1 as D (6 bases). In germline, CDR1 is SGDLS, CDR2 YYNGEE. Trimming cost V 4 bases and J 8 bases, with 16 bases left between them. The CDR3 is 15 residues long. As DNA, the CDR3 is TGTGCCAGCAGCTACACCGGGACAACTGATTCACCCCTCCACTTT. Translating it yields CASSYTGTTDSPLHF.

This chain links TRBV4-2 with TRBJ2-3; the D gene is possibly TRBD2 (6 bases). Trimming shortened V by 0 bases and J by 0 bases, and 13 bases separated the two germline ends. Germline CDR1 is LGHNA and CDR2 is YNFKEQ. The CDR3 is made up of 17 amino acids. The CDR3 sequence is CASSQDTGGDSTDTQYF. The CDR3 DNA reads TGTGCCAGCAGCCAAGATACCGGCGGGGATAGCACAGATACGCAGTATTTT.

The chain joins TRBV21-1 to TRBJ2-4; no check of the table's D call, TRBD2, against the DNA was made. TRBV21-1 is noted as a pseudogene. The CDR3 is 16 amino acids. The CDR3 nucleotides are TGTGCCACTGGGACCTCTCGGGGGGAAAACAAAAACATTCAGTACTTC. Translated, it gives CATGTSRGENKNIQYF.

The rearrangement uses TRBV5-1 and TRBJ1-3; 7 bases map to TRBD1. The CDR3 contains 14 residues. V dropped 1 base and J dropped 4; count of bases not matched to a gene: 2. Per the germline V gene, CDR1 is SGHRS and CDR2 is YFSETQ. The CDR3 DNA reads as TGCGCCAGCAGCTTGTCACAGGGGGGAAACACCATATATTTT. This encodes CASSLSQGGNTIYF.

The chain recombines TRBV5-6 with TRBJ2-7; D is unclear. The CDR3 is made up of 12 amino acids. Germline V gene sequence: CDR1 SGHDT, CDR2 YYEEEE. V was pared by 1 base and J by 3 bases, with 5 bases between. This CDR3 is CASSLRVYEQYF. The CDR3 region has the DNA TGTGCCAGCAGCTTGCGAGTCTACGAGCAGTACTTC.

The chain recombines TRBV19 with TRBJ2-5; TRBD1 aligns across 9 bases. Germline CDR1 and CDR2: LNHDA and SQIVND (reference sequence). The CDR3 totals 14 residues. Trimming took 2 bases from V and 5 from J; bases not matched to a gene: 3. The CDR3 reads CASSINRGLETQYF. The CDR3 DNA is TGTGCCAGTAGTATAAACAGGGGGCTTGAGACCCAGTACTTC. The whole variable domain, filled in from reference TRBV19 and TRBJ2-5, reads DGGITQSPKYLFRKEGQNVTLSCEQNLNHDAMYWYRQDPGQGLRLIYYSQIVNDFQKGDIAEGYSVSREKKESFPLTVTSAQKNPTAFYLCASSINRGLETQYFGPGTRLLVL.

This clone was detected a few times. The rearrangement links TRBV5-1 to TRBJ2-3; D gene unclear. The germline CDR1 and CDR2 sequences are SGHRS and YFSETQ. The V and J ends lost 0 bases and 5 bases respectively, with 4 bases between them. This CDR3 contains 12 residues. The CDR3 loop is CASSLAVDTQYF. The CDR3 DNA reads TGCGCCAGCAGCTTGGCGGTAGATACGCAGTATTTT.

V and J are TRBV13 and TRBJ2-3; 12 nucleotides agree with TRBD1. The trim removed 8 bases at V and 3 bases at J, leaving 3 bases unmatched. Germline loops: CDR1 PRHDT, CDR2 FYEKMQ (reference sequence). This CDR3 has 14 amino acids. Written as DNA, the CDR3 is TGTGCCAGCGGGACAGGGGGCTTAACAGATACGCAGTATTTT. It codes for CASGTGGLTDTQYF.

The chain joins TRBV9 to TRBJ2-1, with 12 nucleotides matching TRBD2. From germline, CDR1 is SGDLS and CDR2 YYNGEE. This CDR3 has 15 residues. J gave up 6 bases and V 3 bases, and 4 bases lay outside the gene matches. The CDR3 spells CASSATSGSVNEQFF. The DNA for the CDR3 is TGTGCCAGCAGCGCGACTAGCGGGAGTGTCAATGAGCAGTTCTTC.

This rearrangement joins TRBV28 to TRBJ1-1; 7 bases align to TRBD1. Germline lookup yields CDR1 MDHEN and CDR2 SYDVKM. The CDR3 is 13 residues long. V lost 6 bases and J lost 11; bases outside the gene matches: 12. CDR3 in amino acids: CASSALGGGWAFF. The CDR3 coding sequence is TGTGCCAGCAGCGCTTTAGGGGGCGGGTGGGCTTTCTTT. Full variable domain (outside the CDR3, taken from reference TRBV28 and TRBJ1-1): DVKVTQSSRYLVKRTGEKVFLECVQDMDHENMFWYRQDPGLGLRLIYFSYDVKMKEKGDIPEGYSVSREKKERFSLILESASTNQTSMYLCASSALGGGWAFFGQGTRLTVV.

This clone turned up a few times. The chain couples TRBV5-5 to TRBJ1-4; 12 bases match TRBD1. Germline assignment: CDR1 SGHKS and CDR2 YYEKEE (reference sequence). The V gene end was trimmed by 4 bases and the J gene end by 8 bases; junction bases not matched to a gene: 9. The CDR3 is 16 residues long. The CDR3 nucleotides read TGTGCCAGCAGCCCCGGGACAGGGGGCGTTCGAGAAAAACTGTTTTTT. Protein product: CASSPGTGGVREKLFF.

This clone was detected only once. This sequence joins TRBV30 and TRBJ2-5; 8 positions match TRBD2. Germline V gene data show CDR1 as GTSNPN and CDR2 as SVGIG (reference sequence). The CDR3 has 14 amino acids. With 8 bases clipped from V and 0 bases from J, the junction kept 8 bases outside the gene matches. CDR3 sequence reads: CAVAPGGYQETQYF. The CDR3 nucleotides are TGTGCCGTAGCCCCGGGGGGGTACCAAGAGACCCAGTACTTC.

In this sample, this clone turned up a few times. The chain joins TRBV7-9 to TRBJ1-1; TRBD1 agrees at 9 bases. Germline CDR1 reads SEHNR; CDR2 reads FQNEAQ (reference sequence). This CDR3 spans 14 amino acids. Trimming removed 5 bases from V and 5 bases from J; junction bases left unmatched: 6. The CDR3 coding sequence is TGTGCCAGCAGCGCGAGGACAGGGGTAACTGAAGCTTTCTTT. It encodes CASSARTGVTEAFF.

CDR3 in DNA: TGTGCCAGCAGCCCAAACCGGGGCGGGAGGGCCGTCAATGAGCAGTTCTTC. Translating gives CASSPNRGGRAVNEQFF. V is TRBV11-2 and J is TRBJ2-1; TRBD2 matches at 9 bases. After removal of 5 bases from V and 6 bases from J, the junction contained 14 bases not matched to a gene. The CDR3 length is 17 residues. CDR1 and CDR2 (germline): SGHAT, FQNNGV. Full variable domain (outside the CDR3, taken from reference TRBV11-2 and TRBJ2-1): EAGVAQSPRYKIIEKRQSVAFWCNPISGHATLYWYQQILGQGPKLLIQFQNNGVVDDSQLPKDRFSAERLKGVDSTLKIQPAKLEDSAVYLCASSPNRGGRAVNEQFFGPGTRLTVL.

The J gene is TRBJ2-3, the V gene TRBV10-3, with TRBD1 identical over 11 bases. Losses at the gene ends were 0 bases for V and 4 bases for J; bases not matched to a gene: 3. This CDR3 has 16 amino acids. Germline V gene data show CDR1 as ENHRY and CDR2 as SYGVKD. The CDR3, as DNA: TGTGCCATCAGTGAGTCCCCGGGACAGGGGGCAGATACGCAGTATTTT. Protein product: CAISESPGQGADTQYF.

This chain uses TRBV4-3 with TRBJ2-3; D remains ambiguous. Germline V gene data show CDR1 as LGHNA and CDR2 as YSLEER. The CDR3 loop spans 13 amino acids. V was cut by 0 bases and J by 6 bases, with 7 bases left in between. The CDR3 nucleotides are TGCGCCAGCAGCCAAGATACCGGGGATACGCAGTATTTT. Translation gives CASSQDTGDTQYF.

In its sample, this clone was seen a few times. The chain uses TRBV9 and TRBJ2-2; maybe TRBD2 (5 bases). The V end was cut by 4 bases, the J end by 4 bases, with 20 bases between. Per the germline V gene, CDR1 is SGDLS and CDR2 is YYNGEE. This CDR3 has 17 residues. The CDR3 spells CASSPRGWLDSTGELFF. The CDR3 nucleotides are TGTGCCAGCAGCCCCCGGGGTTGGCTAGATAGCACCGGGGAGCTGTTTTTT.

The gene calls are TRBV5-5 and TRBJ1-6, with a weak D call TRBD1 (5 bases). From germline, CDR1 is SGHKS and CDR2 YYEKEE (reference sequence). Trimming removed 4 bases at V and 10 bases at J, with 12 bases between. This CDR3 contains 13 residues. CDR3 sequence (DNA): TGTGCCAGCAGCGGGCGGGGCGAATCACCCCTCCACTTT. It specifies CASSGRGESPLHF.

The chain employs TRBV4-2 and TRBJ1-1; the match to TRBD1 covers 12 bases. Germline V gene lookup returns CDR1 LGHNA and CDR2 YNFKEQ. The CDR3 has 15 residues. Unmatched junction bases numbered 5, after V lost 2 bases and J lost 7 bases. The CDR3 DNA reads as TGTGCCAGCAGCCAACGGGACAGGGGGCCGAGTGAAGCTTTCTTT. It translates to CASSQRDRGPSEAFF.

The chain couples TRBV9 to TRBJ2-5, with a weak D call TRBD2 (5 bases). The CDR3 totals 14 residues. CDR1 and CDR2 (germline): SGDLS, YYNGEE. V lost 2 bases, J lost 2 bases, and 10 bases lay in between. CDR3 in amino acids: CASSVGRAQETQYF. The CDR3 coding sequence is TGTGCCAGCAGCGTCGGGCGGGCACAAGAGACCCAGTACTTC.

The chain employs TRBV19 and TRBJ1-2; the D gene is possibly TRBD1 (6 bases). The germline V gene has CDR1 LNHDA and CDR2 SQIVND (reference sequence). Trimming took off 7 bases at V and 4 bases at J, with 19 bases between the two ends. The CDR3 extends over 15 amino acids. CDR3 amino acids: CASTTRAQGVYGYTF. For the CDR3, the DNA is TGTGCCAGTACCACTAGGGCACAGGGAGTCTATGGCTACACCTTC.